The TCR beta chain described here comes from a study of T cell changes during pregnancy in multiple sclerosis. The CDR3 contains 15 residues. Per germline, CDR1 SNHLY and CDR2 FYNNEI. J gave up 0 bases and V 6 bases, and 5 bases lay outside the gene matches. Clones were sequenced by immunoSEQ multiplex PCR, and TCRdb holds only the in-frame ones, with some missing. The sample gives 45,000 to 55,000 clones, over 80% of which show up once; approximately 0.15% is in the top ten. This TCR was recovered from a female donor in good health, enrolled as a control in a pregnancy study. Sample: CD4+ T cells from peripheral blood mononuclear cells, taken after pregnancy. The chain has TRBV2 and TRBJ1-3; the match to TRBD1 covers 7 bases. The chain's CDR3 is CASRNDRASGNTIYF. The CDR3 coding sequence is TGTGCCAGCAGAAACGACAGGGCCTCTGGAAACACCATATATTTT.